Presented here are 9 T cell receptor beta chains from one specimen sequenced in a study of CD8+CD57+ T cells in acquired aplastic anemia. TCR beta VDJ and CDR3 were profiled, and genomic DNA was the template. TCRdb fed the reads into MiXCR, producing one record per CDR3 protein. The table has 180,000 or so distinct CDR3 sequences, around 63% seen once. All sequencing subjects had displayed CD8+CD57+ cell expansion on flow cytometry. The sequenced sample consisted of sorted CD4+, CD8+, or CD8+CD57+ T cells (not recorded which) from PBMCs. The receptors derive from a human donor with aplastic anemia.

The gene calls are TRBV24-1 and TRBJ2-5, with TRBD1 matching 10 bases. The germline CDR1 and CDR2 sequences are KGHDR and SFDVKD. The CDR3 runs 15 residues. Unmatched junction bases numbered 5, after V lost 4 bases and J lost 4 bases. The CDR3 DNA sequence: TGTGCCACCAGTGACCCCGGACAGGGGGTAGAGACCCAGTACTTC. As protein: CATSDPGQGVETQYF.

This clonotype was detected ten times or more. V is TRBV10-3 and J is TRBJ1-4; no definite D call. Germline CDR1 ENHRY, CDR2 SYGVKD. The CDR3 length is 14 residues. V lost 2 bases to trimming and J lost 6 bases, with 10 bases between them. CDR3 nucleotide sequence: TGTGCCATCAGTGAGAATGGTCTCGATGAAAAACTGTTTTTT. Residues: CAISENGLDEKLFF.

There are many counts of this clonotype. V usage is TRBV20-1 and J usage is TRBJ1-2, with TRBD1 matching 8 bases. CDR3 size: 16 residues. Trimming removed 5 bases from V and 5 bases from J; junction bases left unmatched: 16. Germline V CDR1 and CDR2: DFQATT, SNEGSKA (reference sequence). The CDR3 loop is CSAVDNTRGRRYGYTF. Written as DNA, the CDR3 is TGCAGTGCTGTAGATAATACCAGGGGGCGGAGGTATGGCTACACCTTC.

The gene calls are TRBV9 and TRBJ1-1; possibly TRBD1 for D (5 bases). The V gene lost 0 bases and the J gene lost 4 bases, with 7 bases spanning the gap. This CDR3 spans 13 amino acids. Germline V lookup: CDR1 SGDLS, CDR2 YYNGEE. The CDR3 region is CASSVGQSTEAFF. The CDR3 nucleotides are TGTGCCAGCAGCGTAGGACAGTCCACTGAAGCTTTCTTT.

This clonotype is medium-sized (0.01 to 0.1%) in the sample. The rearrangement joins TRBV25-1 to TRBJ2-2, with 11 bases aligning to TRBD1. The germline gives CDR1 MGHDK, CDR2 SYGVNS. The CDR3 consists of 16 residues. With 4 bases clipped from V and 4 bases from J, the junction kept 5 bases outside the gene matches. As DNA, the CDR3 is TGTGCCAGCAGTGTCGGACAGGGGGCAGGCACCGGGGAGCTGTTTTTT. Amino acids: CASSVGQGAGTGELFF.

The chain combines TRBV4-2 with TRBJ2-7, with D possibly TRBD2 on 5 matching bases. The germline V and J ends were trimmed by 4 bases and 4 bases, with 11 bases remaining between them. Germline V gene data show CDR1 as LGHNA and CDR2 as YNFKEQ. There are 13 residues in the CDR3. The CDR3 DNA reads TGTGCCAGCAGCCCTAGCTCAGTTTACGAGCAGTACTTC. As protein: CASSPSSVYEQYF.

The V call is TRBV9, the J call TRBJ1-6, with 7 bases aligning to TRBD1. The V and J ends lost 4 bases and 0 bases, in that order; junction bases with no gene match: 4. Germline-derived CDR1 and CDR2 are SGDLS and YYNGEE. The CDR3 consists of 16 residues. The CDR3 DNA follows: TGTGCCAGCAGCCCAGGGGGGAGCTCCTATAATTCACCCCTCCACTTT. Translated: CASSPGGSSYNSPLHF.

This clonotype has ten or more counts. The chain is built from TRBV2 and TRBJ2-7, with 8 bases lining up with TRBD1. The J segment lost 3 bases and the V segment lost 5 bases, leaving 6 bases of the junction unmatched. This CDR3 contains 14 residues. Germline values: CDR1 SNHLY, CDR2 FYNNEI. This CDR3 reads CASSIGQGLYEQYF. In DNA form, the CDR3 reads TGTGCCAGCAGTATAGGACAGGGCCTCTACGAGCAGTACTTC.

On this clonotype itself: Germline and junction disagree at one end, which may indicate a read error. The chain combines TRBV7-2 with TRBJ1-6, with D maybe TRBD1 (5 bases). In germline, CDR1 is SGHTA, CDR2 FQGNSA. The CDR3 consists of 14 residues. This chain's CDR3 is CASSTRTRGSPINF. The CDR3 DNA reads as TGTGCCAGCAGCACCCGGACACGAGGTTCACCCATCAACTTT.